Listed below are T cell receptor beta chains from one sample, sequenced in a study of OX40 agonist ivuxolimab in advanced cancers. The repertoire was sequenced with immunoSEQ multiplex PCR; TCRdb's copy has only in-frame clones and lacks some. The top ten clones hold over 0.55% of a sample with about 82,000 clones, 92% of them seen once. Source: CD4+ or CD8+ T cells sorted from blood, taken in a trial of the OX40 agonist ivuxolimab. All receptors derive from an adult with an advanced solid tumor such as melanoma, head and neck, liver or kidney cancer. CDR3s include the opening cysteine and the closing phenylalanine or tryptophan. D genes are given only for firm matches. Clone sizes are given selectively: once, few, many, or a class where the clone is expanded.

.	TRBV6-5	TRBJ1-3	.	CASSLTGLSGNTIYF	TGTGCCAGCAGCCTCACAGGCCTCTCTGGAAACACCATATATTTT
TRBD2	TRBV19	TRBJ2-2	.	CASSIGASGSIRGELFF	TGTGCCAGTAGTATTGGGGCTAGCGGGAGTATTCGAGGGGAGCTGTTTTTT
.	TRBV10-2	TRBJ1-1	.	CASSERNTEAFF	TGCGCCAGCAGTGAGAGGAACACTGAAGCTTTCTTT
.	TRBV2	TRBJ1-5	.	CASTEGPPGQPQHF	TGTGCCAGCACCGAAGGACCCCCGGGCCAGCCCCAGCATTTT
.	TRBV9	TRBJ1-1	once	CASSVGGTEAFF	TGTGCCAGCAGCGTAGGGGGCACTGAAGCTTTCTTT
.	TRBV5-6	TRBJ1-1	.	CASSLGGGASTEAFF	TGTGCCAGCAGCTTGGGTGGGGGGGCGAGTACTGAAGCTTTCTTT
.	TRBV6-1	TRBJ2-5	.	CASKATMGSEETQYF	TGTGCCAGCAAAGCGACAATGGGGTCAGAGGAGACCCAGTACTTC
TRBD2	TRBV23-1	TRBJ2-7	.	CASRGLGTYEQYF	TGCGCCAGCAGGGGACTAGGAACCTACGAGCAGTACTTC
.	TRBV9	TRBJ2-3	.	CASSLTSGTQYF	TGTGCCAGCAGCCTCACGAGTGGTACGCAGTATTTT
TRBD1	TRBV4-2	TRBJ1-4	.	CASSQGTGGREKLFF	TGTGCCAGCAGCCAAGGTACAGGGGGGAGGGAAAAACTGTTTTTT
TRBD2	TRBV7-3	TRBJ2-5	few	CASSVGLAPQETQYF	TGTGCCAGCAGCGTCGGACTAGCGCCTCAAGAGACCCAGTACTTC
.	TRBV30	TRBJ1-1	.	CAWSILNSFNTEAFF	TGTGCCTGGAGTATCCTGAATAGTTTTAACACTGAAGCTTTCTTT
TRBD1	TRBV10-3	TRBJ1-3	.	CATSYRGETIYF	TGTGCCACCTCCTACAGGGGTGAAACCATATATTTT
TRBD1	TRBV19	TRBJ2-7	.	CASSPWGQGYEQYF	TGTGCCAGTAGTCCCTGGGGACAGGGTTACGAGCAGTACTTC
.	TRBV7-2	TRBJ1-5	.	CASSQGPDPNQPQHF	TGTGCCAGCAGCCAGGGGCCGGATCCCAATCAGCCCCAGCATTTT
.	TRBV2	TRBJ1-1	.	CASSEQGSVVNTEAFF	TGTGCCAGCAGTGAACAGGGTTCCGTGGTGAACACTGAAGCTTTCTTT
.	TRBV25-1	TRBJ2-1	.	CASSELHEQFF	TGTGCCAGCAGTGAGCTCCATGAGCAGTTCTTC